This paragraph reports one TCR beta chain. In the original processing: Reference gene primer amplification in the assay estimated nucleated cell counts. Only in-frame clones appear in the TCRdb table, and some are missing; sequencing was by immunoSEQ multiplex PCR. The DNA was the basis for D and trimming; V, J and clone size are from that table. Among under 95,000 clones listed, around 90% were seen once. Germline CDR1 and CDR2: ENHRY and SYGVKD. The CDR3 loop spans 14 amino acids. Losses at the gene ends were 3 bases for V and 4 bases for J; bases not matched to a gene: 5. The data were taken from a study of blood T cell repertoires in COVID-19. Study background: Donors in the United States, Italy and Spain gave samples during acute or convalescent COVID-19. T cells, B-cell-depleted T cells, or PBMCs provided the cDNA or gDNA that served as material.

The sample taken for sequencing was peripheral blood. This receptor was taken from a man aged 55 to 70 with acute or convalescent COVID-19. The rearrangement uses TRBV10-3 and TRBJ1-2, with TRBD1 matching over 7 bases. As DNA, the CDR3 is TGTGCCATCAGTGATCGGACAGGACGCTATGGCTACACCTTC. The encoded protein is CAISDRTGRYGYTF.